The 18 T cell receptor beta chains given below trace back to one sample, sequenced in a study of cytomegalovirus exposure and HLA in healthy donors. PCR was performed using 60 Vbeta and 13 Jbeta primers. Generated by immunoSEQ multiplex PCR, the TCRdb table keeps only in-frame clones and is missing some. The data contain about 160,000 clones, roughly 89% of them singletons. The specimen sequenced was PBMCs. Every receptor here comes from a woman in her twenties or thirties in good health and CMV-seronegative.

The sample holds a few counts of this clone. The chain uses TRBV10-3 and TRBJ2-1; perhaps TRBD1 as D (6 bases). CDR3 length equals 12 residues. Deletions cut 9 bases from V and 8 bases from J, with 14 bases between. Germline CDR1 reads ENHRY; CDR2 reads SYGVKD. The CDR3 region is CAISQGFDEQFF. In DNA form, the CDR3 reads TGTGCCATTAGCCAGGGGTTCGATGAGCAGTTCTTC.

The chain joins TRBV11-2 to TRBJ1-5; D not certain. V was cut by 0 bases and J by 5 bases, with 11 bases left in between. Germline CDR1 SGHAT, CDR2 FQNNGV. CDR3 length equals 15 residues. For the CDR3, the DNA is TGTGCCAGCAGCTTAGAACGTGGCATCCATCAGCCCCAGCATTTT. Protein sequence: CASSLERGIHQPQHF.

This sequence joins TRBV6-1 and TRBJ1-4; TRBD1 aligns across 8 bases. The germline V gene has CDR1 MNHNS and CDR2 SASEGT. The V segment lost 1 base and the J segment 8 bases; nucleotides outside the gene matches: 9. The CDR3 consists of 16 residues. Here the CDR3 DNA reads TGTGCCAGCAGTGAAGGCCTGCAGGGGGCGGGGGAAAAACTGTTTTTT. It specifies CASSEGLQGAGEKLFF.

V is TRBV10-2 and J is TRBJ2-2, with 7 bases that match TRBD2. The CDR3 contains 16 residues. The V gene end was trimmed by 6 bases and the J gene end by 1 base; junction bases not matched to a gene: 8. Germline V CDR1 and CDR2: WSHSY, SAAADI. CDR3 nucleotides: TGCGCCAGCAGGGGAGGGAGGACAATGAACACCGGGGAGCTGTTTTTT. It codes for CASRGGRTMNTGELFF.

The V and J genes are TRBV18 and TRBJ2-3; D not certain. Trimming cost V 1 base and J 1 base, with 6 bases left between them. This CDR3 is 14 amino acids long. Germline assignment: CDR1 KGHSH and CDR2 LQKENI. This CDR3 reads CASSPLEGTDTQYF. CDR3 nucleotide sequence: TGTGCCAGCTCACCACTAGAGGGCACAGATACGCAGTATTTT.

This rearrangement joins TRBV27 to TRBJ1-6; 8 bases line up with TRBD1. V shed 8 bases, J shed 10 bases, and the junction held 10 bases outside the gene matches. The germline gives CDR1 MNHEY, CDR2 SMNVEV (reference sequence). This CDR3 is built from 14 residues. This chain's CDR3 is CASHRQGAMSPLHF. CDR3 bases: TGTGCCAGCCACCGCCAGGGGGCTATGTCACCCCTCCACTTT.

The CDR3 is CASRPNRGLDNQPQHF. DNA of the CDR3: TGTGCCAGCAGGCCCAACAGGGGGCTCGACAATCAGCCCCAGCATTTT. This chain links TRBV2 with TRBJ1-5, with 9 bases that match TRBD1. J lost 3 bases, V lost 6 bases, and 9 bases had no gene match. This CDR3 is built from 16 residues. Germline V gene sequence: CDR1 SNHLY, CDR2 FYNNEI.

The V gene is TRBV4-1, the J gene TRBJ2-5; D uncertain. The J call may be mistaken, given a closer DNA end match to TRBJ2-7. This CDR3 has 15 amino acids. Germline V lookup: CDR1 MGHRA, CDR2 YSYEKL. The CDR3 region is CASSQGLTIDYEQYF. For the CDR3, the DNA is TGCGCCAGCAGCCAAGGGTTGACAATAGACTACGAGCAGTACTTC.

This clone was detected only once. The chain couples TRBV5-1 to TRBJ1-1; possible D gene TRBD1, 6 bases. The ends were cut back, 0 bases at V and 1 base at J, with 7 bases in the middle. The CDR3 has 14 amino acids. The V gene's germline CDR1 is SGHRS and CDR2 YFSETQ. CDR3 coding DNA: TGCGCCAGCAGCTTGGGAGGGGGGAACACTGAAGCTTTCTTT. Translated, it gives CASSLGGGNTEAFF.

This clone was seen a handful of times. The rearrangement links TRBV4-1 to TRBJ1-1, with a weak D call TRBD1 (5 bases). In germline, CDR1 is MGHRA, CDR2 YSYEKL. The CDR3 extends over 11 amino acids. V lost 5 bases and J 10 bases, leaving 11 bases between the germline ends. In DNA, the CDR3 is TGCGCCAGCAGCTTAAACGGGGGAGCTTTCTTT. Its translation is CASSLNGGAFF.

V gene TRBV5-1 combines with J gene TRBJ2-1, with 8 nucleotides matching TRBD2. V shed 0 bases and J 4 bases; nucleotides not matched to a gene: 15. The CDR3 is 19 amino acids. The germline V gene has CDR1 SGHRS and CDR2 YFSETQ. The CDR3 DNA is TGCGCCAGCAGCTTGGGGCCCCCCTTCGCGGGAGGCCGTTACAATGAGCAGTTCTTC. Translating gives CASSLGPPFAGGRYNEQFF. The whole variable domain, remainder taken from reference TRBV5-1 and TRBJ2-1, is KAGVTQTPRYLIKTRGQQVTLSCSPISGHRSVSWYQQTPGQGLQFLFEYFSETQRNKGNFPGRFSGRQFSNSRSEMNVSTLELGDSALYLCASSLGPPFAGGRYNEQFFGPGTRLTVL.

The chain uses TRBV5-6 and TRBJ1-1; TRBD1 agrees at 7 bases. V trimming: 0 bases; J trimming: 11 bases; junction bases outside the gene matches: 10. The CDR3 is 14 amino acids. The germline V gene encodes CDR1 SGHDT and CDR2 YYEEEE. The CDR3: CASSLGTGAKQAFF. CDR3 DNA sequence: TGTGCCAGCAGCTTGGGAACAGGGGCCAAACAGGCTTTCTTT.

This CDR3 is CASSFRRDTYYEQYF. In nucleotides, the CDR3 is TGTGCCAGCAGTTTCCGCCGGGACACCTACTACGAGCAGTACTTC. The gene calls are TRBV6-5 and TRBJ2-7; the D gene is possibly TRBD1 (6 bases). The V end lost 4 bases, the J end lost 3 bases, and 16 bases lay between the germline ends. Germline loops: CDR1 MNHEY, CDR2 SVGAGI. The CDR3 length is 15 residues.

The CDR3 coding sequence is TGTGCCAGCAGCTTCACCAGGGGACATGAGCAGTTCTTC. As protein: CASSFTRGHEQFF. The rearrangement joins TRBV11-3 to TRBJ2-1, with a possible D match to TRBD1 (6 bases). The CDR3 is 13 amino acids. Trimming pared 3 bases from V and 8 bases from J, leaving 11 bases between. Germline V gives CDR1 SGHNT, CDR2 YENEEA.

V gene TRBV15 combines with J gene TRBJ2-1; weak D call: TRBD1 (6 bases). CDR1 and CDR2 from the germline V gene are LNHNV and YYDKDF (reference sequence). Trimming pared 3 bases from V and 0 bases from J, leaving 15 bases between. This CDR3 spans 17 amino acids. The CDR3 loop reads CATSRGDIYSSYNEQFF. The CDR3 coding sequence is TGTGCCACCAGCAGGGGGGACATCTATTCCTCCTACAATGAGCAGTTCTTC.

J is TRBJ2-3 and V is TRBV6-1; D is perhaps TRBD1 (5 bases). Trimming took 7 bases from V and 2 from J, leaving 13 bases between them. CDR1 is MNHNS, CDR2 SASEGT, per germline. The CDR3 loop spans 14 amino acids. CDR3 amino acids: CASNYRTNTDTQYF. The CDR3 DNA reads TGTGCCAGCAACTACAGGACCAACACAGATACGCAGTATTTT.

This clone was seen a handful of times. The chain joins TRBV6-5 to TRBJ2-2; 10 bases are a match to TRBD2. Germline V gives CDR1 MNHEY, CDR2 SVGAGI. Losses at the gene ends were 2 bases for V and 6 bases for J; bases not matched to a gene: 6. The CDR3 has 16 residues. The CDR3 loop reads CASSYTSGIGAGELFF. Here the CDR3 DNA reads TGTGCCAGCAGTTACACTAGCGGGATAGGGGCCGGGGAGCTGTTTTTT.

The V gene is TRBV27, the J gene TRBJ2-3; D call uncertain. The germline V gene has CDR1 MNHEY and CDR2 SMNVEV (reference sequence). Trimming removed 2 bases at V and 1 base at J, with 7 bases between. The CDR3 consists of 14 residues. CDR3 sequence: CASSLIPGTDTQYF. DNA of the CDR3: TGTGCCAGCAGTTTAATACCGGGCACAGATACGCAGTATTTT.